The 7 T cell receptor beta chains below were found in one sample sequenced in a study of cytomegalovirus exposure and HLA in healthy donors. Vbeta (60) and Jbeta (13) primers were used in the PCR. TCRdb's table, derived via immunoSEQ multiplex PCR, lists solely in-frame clones and lacks some. This sample has around 200,000 clones, with roughly 87% found just once. What was sequenced was PBMCs. These receptors were taken from a man in his forties in good health and CMV-seropositive.

The chain links TRBV7-6 to TRBJ2-7; TRBD1 matches 9 bases. V dropped 0 bases and J dropped 3; count of bases not matched to a gene: 3. Germline CDR1 is SGHVS and CDR2 is FNYEAQ. The length of the CDR3 is 15 residues. CDR3 region: CASSLAGQGYYEQYF. Written as DNA, the CDR3 is TGTGCCAGCAGCTTAGCGGGACAGGGCTACTACGAGCAGTACTTC.

The gene calls are TRBV28 and TRBJ2-2, with D possibly matching TRBD1 (7 bases). The CDR3 is 15 amino acids. Trimming shortened V by 6 bases and J by 0 bases, and 11 bases separated the two germline ends. Germline loops: CDR1 MDHEN, CDR2 SYDVKM. The CDR3 spells CASSQGGTNTGELFF. CDR3 in DNA: TGTGCCAGCAGCCAGGGGGGAACGAACACCGGGGAGCTGTTTTTT.

This clone has just one count. The CDR3 protein is CASSDGTGSLPNTEAFF. The CDR3 coding sequence is TGTGCCAGCAGTGACGGGACAGGTAGTTTACCGAACACTGAAGCTTTCTTT. The gene calls are TRBV2 and TRBJ1-1, with 8 positions matching TRBD1. Germline assignment: CDR1 SNHLY and CDR2 FYNNEI. This CDR3 comprises 17 residues. V was pared by 3 bases and J by 1 base, with 10 bases of the junction left unmatched.

The gene calls are TRBV11-2 and TRBJ1-2; D unresolved. Germline CDR1 and CDR2: SGHAT and FQNNGV. V lost 1 base, J lost 3 bases, and 9 bases lay in between. The CDR3 runs to 14 residues. The CDR3 sequence is CASSLGALDYGYTF. Written as DNA, the CDR3 is TGTGCCAGCAGCTTAGGAGCCCTTGACTATGGCTACACCTTC.

This clone was observed a few times. The chain has TRBV29-1 and TRBJ1-3; no clear D. Per the germline V gene, CDR1 is SQVTM and CDR2 is ANQGSEA. The length of the CDR3 is 11 residues. V lost 7 bases and J lost 4, with 8 bases in between. CDR3 sequence: CSGGVGNTIYF. CDR3 DNA: TGCAGCGGGGGAGTAGGAAACACCATATATTTT.

This rearrangement joins TRBV2 to TRBJ2-7; 9 bases match TRBD2. CDR3 size: 15 residues. The J segment lost 5 bases and the V segment lost 9 bases, leaving 14 bases of the junction unmatched. Germline V CDR1 and CDR2: SNHLY, FYNNEI. This CDR3 reads CASSDGVAGVHEQYF. As DNA, the CDR3 is TGTGCCAGTAGCGACGGGGTAGCGGGAGTCCACGAGCAGTACTTC. Together with reference TRBV2 and TRBJ2-7, the CDR3 gives the full variable domain: EPEVTQTPSHQVTQMGQEVILRCVPISNHLYFYWYRQILGQKVEFLVSFYNNEISEKSEIFDDQFSVERPDGSNFTLKIRSTKLEDSAMYFCASSDGVAGVHEQYFGPGTRLTVT.

V and J are TRBV5-8 and TRBJ2-3, with unresolved D. V was cut by 2 bases and J by 3 bases, with 10 bases left in between. CDR1 and CDR2 (germline): SGHTS, YDEGEE. The CDR3 length is 14 residues. CDR3 nucleotide sequence: TGTGCCAGCAGCTTCGTCTTAGAGACAGATACGCAGTATTTT. It translates to CASSFVLETDTQYF.